The 12 T cell receptor beta chains below come from one sample, sequenced in a study of blood T cell repertoires in COVID-19. This table comes from immunoSEQ multiplex PCR, and its TCRdb copy is limited to in-frame clones, with some not included. The data hold 150,000 to 200,000 clones, with approximately 80% observed a single time. Sequences were obtained from peripheral blood. These receptors were obtained from a man aged 60 to 69 with acute or convalescent COVID-19.

The table lists this clone with a count of one. This rearrangement joins TRBV19 to TRBJ2-3; 8 nucleotides align to TRBD1. Germline CDR1 LNHDA, CDR2 SQIVND (reference sequence). This CDR3 comprises 16 residues. The ends lost 3 bases at V and 7 bases at J; junction bases unmatched: 12. In DNA, the CDR3 is TGTGCCAGTAGTATTCCAGACAGGGGCCTCCCCCATACGCAGTATTTT. The encoded protein is CASSIPDRGLPHTQYF.

This rearrangement joins TRBV4-1 to TRBJ1-2, with a possible D match to TRBD1 (5 bases). Trimming shortened V by 3 bases and J by 5 bases, and 13 bases separated the two germline ends. The CDR3 is made up of 14 amino acids. Germline V gene lookup returns CDR1 MGHRA and CDR2 YSYEKL. As DNA, the CDR3 is TGCGCCAGCAGCCAGGCTCTGGGGGGTTATGGCTACACCTTC. Protein product: CASSQALGGYGYTF.

In regard to this clone: The sample contains more than one DNA sequence encoding this CDR3. J is TRBJ1-1 and V is TRBV5-1; 8 nucleotides align to TRBD1. The germline gives CDR1 SGHRS, CDR2 YFSETQ. The CDR3 runs to 14 residues. V gave up 4 bases and J gave up 1 base; unmatched junction bases: 3. The CDR3 here is CASSHGTGNTEAFF. CDR3 sequence (DNA): TGCGCCAGCAGCCATGGGACAGGGAACACTGAAGCTTTCTTT.

V usage is TRBV4-1 and J usage is TRBJ2-6; D is undetermined. The V gene's germline CDR1 is MGHRA and CDR2 YSYEKL. The CDR3 spans 18 residues. The ends were cut back, 1 base at V and 0 bases at J, with 13 bases in the middle. In DNA form, the CDR3 reads TGCGCCAGCAGCCAAGTACAGTTTAGGAACTCTGGGGCCAACGTCCTGACTTTC. Amino acids: CASSQVQFRNSGANVLTF.

The V and J genes are TRBV4-2 and TRBJ1-4; 7 bases are a match to TRBD1. The CDR3 is 17 residues long. V shed 0 bases, J shed 7 bases, and the junction held 11 bases outside the gene matches. In germline, CDR1 is LGHNA, CDR2 YNFKEQ. The CDR3 is CASSQDLIGGAFEKLFF. CDR3 DNA: TGTGCCAGCAGCCAAGATTTAATAGGGGGCGCTTTTGAAAAACTGTTTTTT.

The chain is built from TRBV5-1 and TRBJ1-1; 9 positions match TRBD1. In germline, CDR1 is SGHRS, CDR2 YFSETQ. Losses at the gene ends were 4 bases for V and 1 base for J; bases not matched to a gene: 2. The CDR3 sequence is 14 residues long. The CDR3, as DNA: TGCGCCAGCAGCAGACAGGGGGGGAACACTGAAGCTTTCTTT. Encoded protein: CASSRQGGNTEAFF.

The chain combines TRBV6-5 with TRBJ1-2; 9 bases are a match to TRBD1. This CDR3 is built from 14 residues. V shed 7 bases, J shed 4 bases, and the junction held 7 bases outside the gene matches. CDR1 is MNHEY and CDR2 is SVGAGI in the germline V gene. Written as DNA, the CDR3 is TGTGCCAGCAATACAGGGGGCGTAGGCTATGGCTACACCTTC. Its translation: CASNTGGVGYGYTF.

The chain employs TRBV7-8 and TRBJ2-7; D unresolved. The CDR3 is 15 residues long. CDR1 and CDR2 from the germline V gene are SGHVS and FQNEAQ. With 5 bases removed from V and 5 bases from J, the gap between germline ends came to 19 bases. In DNA form, the CDR3 reads TGTGCCAGCAGCCCGCGGCGAGAACTTATTGACGAGCAGTACTTC. Protein product: CASSPRRELIDEQYF.

This clone has a handful of counts. The chain couples TRBV7-8 to TRBJ2-7; TRBD2 matches at 8 bases. J gave up 3 bases and V 6 bases, and 7 bases lay outside the gene matches. This CDR3 spans 14 amino acids. The germline V gene encodes CDR1 SGHVS and CDR2 FQNEAQ. The CDR3 reads CASRTGTRFYEQYF. The CDR3 DNA reads TGTGCCAGCAGGACCGGGACTAGGTTCTACGAGCAGTACTTC.

The gene calls are TRBV6-5 and TRBJ1-1; no definite D call. V was cut by 3 bases and J by 6 bases, with 5 bases left in between. CDR1 is MNHEY, CDR2 SVGAGI, per germline. The CDR3 runs to 11 residues. CDR3 sequence: CASSYRSEAFF. The CDR3 coding sequence is TGTGCCAGCAGTTATAGATCTGAAGCTTTCTTT.

The chain is built from TRBV5-1 and TRBJ1-4; TRBD1 matches 7 bases. J gave up 0 bases and V 3 bases, and 17 bases lay outside the gene matches. Germline CDR1 SGHRS, CDR2 YFSETQ. CDR3 length equals 20 residues. The CDR3 DNA reads as TGCGCCAGCAGCTCCGGGATCTTTCGGGACAGCCGTGCAACTAATGAAAAACTGTTTTTT. It translates to CASSSGIFRDSRATNEKLFF.

The V gene is TRBV14, the J gene TRBJ2-7; TRBD1 matches 7 bases. Trimming cost V 5 bases and J 8 bases; bases outside gene matches: 6. The CDR3 runs to 12 residues. Per germline, CDR1 SGHDN and CDR2 FVKESK. CDR3 protein: CASSSDRAKQYF. DNA of the CDR3: TGTGCCAGCAGCTCAGACAGGGCCAAGCAGTACTTC.